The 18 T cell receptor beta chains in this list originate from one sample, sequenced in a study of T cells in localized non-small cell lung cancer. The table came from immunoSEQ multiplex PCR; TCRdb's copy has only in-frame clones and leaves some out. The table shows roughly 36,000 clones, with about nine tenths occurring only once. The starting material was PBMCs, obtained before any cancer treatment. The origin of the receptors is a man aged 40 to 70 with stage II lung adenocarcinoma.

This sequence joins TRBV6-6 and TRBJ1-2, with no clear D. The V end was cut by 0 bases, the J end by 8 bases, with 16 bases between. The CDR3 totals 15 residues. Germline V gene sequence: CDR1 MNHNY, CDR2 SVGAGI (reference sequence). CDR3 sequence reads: CASSYSVAPLWGYTF. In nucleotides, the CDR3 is TGTGCCAGCAGTTACTCTGTCGCACCTCTCTGGGGCTACACCTTC.

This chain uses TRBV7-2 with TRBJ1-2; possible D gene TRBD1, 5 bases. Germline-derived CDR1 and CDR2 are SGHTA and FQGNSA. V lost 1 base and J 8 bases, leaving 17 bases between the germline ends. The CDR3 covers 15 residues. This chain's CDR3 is CASSLDRTDSVGYTF. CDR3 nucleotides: TGTGCCAGCAGCTTAGATCGGACCGACAGTGTGGGCTACACCTTC.

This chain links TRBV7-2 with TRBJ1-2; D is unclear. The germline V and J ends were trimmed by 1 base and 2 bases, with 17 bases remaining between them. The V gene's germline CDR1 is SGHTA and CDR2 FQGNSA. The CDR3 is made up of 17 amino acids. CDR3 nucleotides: TGTGCCAGCAGCTTAGTCTCCTTATCGGGAGGAAACTATGGCTACACCTTC. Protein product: CASSLVSLSGGNYGYTF.

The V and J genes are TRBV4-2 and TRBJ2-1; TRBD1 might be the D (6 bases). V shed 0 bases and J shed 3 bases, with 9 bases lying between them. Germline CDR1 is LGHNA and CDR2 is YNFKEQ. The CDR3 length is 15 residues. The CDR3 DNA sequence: TGTGCCAGCAGCCAAGAACAGGACAGCTACAATGAGCAGTTCTTC. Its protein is CASSQEQDSYNEQFF.

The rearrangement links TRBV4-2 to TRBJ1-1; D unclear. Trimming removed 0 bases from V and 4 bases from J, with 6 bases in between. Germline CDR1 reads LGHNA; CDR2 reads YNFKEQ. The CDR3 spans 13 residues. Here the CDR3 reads CASSQEGFTEAFF. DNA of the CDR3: TGTGCCAGCAGCCAAGAAGGGTTCACTGAAGCTTTCTTT.

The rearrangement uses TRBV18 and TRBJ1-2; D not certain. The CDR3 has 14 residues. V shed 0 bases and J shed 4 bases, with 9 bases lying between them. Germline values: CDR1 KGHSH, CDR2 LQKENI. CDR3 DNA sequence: TGTGCCAGCTCACCACCTACAGAATCCTATGGCTACACCTTC. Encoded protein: CASSPPTESYGYTF.

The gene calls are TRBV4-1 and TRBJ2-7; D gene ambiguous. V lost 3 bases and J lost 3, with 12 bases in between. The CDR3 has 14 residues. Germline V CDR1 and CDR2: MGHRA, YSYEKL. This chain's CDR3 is CASSQSEPVYEQYF. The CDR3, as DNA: TGCGCCAGCAGCCAGTCTGAACCCGTCTACGAGCAGTACTTC.

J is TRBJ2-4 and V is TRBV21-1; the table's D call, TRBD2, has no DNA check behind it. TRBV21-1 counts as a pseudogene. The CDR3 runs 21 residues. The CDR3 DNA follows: TGTGCCAGCAGCAAAGGGCGCTGGCCTAGCGGGAGTGTGAGAGAGTGGAACATTCAGTACTTC. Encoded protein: CASSKGRWPSGSVREWNIQYF.

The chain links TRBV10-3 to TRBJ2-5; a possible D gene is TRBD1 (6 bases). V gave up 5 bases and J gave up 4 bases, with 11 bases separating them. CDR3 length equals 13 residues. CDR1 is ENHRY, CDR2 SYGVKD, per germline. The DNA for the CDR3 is TGTGCCATCAGTCTGCAGGGGAGAGAGACCCAGTACTTC. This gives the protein CAISLQGRETQYF.

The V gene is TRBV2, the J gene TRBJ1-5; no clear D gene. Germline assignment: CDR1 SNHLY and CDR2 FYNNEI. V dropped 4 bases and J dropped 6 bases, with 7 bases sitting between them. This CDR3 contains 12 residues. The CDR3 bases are TGTGCCAGCAGTGTTGGATCTCAGCCCCAGCATTTT. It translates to CASSVGSQPQHF.

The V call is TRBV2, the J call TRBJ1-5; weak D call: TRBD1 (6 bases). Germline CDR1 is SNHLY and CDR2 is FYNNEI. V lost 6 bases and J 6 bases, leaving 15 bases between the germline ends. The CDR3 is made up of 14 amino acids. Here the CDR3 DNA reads TGTGCCAGCAGCGTAAGACAGGATGGTCAGCCCCAGCATTTT. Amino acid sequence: CASSVRQDGQPQHF.

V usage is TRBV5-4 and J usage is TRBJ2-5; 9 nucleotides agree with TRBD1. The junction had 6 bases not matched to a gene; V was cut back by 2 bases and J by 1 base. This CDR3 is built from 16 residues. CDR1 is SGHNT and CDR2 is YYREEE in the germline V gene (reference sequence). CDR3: CASSLPRQGVQETQYF. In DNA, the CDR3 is TGTGCCAGCAGCTTACCCCGACAGGGGGTCCAAGAGACCCAGTACTTC.

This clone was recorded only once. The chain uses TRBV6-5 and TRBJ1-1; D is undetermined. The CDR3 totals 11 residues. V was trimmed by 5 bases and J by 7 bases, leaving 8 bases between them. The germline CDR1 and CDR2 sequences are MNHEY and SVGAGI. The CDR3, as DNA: TGTGCCAGCAGTGATGGACTTGAAGCTTTCTTT. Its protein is CASSDGLEAFF.

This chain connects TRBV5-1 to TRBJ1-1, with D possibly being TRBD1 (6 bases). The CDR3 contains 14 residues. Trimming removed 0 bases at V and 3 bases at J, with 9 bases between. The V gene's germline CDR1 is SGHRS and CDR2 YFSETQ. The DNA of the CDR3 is TGCGCCAGCAGCTTGGGGGGGCGGCACACTGAAGCTTTCTTT. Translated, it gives CASSLGGRHTEAFF.

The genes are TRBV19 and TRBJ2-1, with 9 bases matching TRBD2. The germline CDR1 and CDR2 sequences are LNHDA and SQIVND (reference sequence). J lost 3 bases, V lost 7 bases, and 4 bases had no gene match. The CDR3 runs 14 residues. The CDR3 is CASKMTSGYNEQFF. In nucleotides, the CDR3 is TGTGCCAGTAAGATGACTAGCGGCTACAATGAGCAGTTCTTC. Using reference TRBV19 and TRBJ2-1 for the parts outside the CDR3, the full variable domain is DGGITQSPKYLFRKEGQNVTLSCEQNLNHDAMYWYRQDPGQGLRLIYYSQIVNDFQKGDIAEGYSVSREKKESFPLTVTSAQKNPTAFYLCASKMTSGYNEQFFGPGTRLTVL.

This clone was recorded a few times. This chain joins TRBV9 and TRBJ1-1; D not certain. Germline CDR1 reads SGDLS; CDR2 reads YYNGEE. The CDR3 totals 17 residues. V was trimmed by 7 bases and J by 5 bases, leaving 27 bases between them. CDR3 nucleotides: TGTGCCAGCTTACTAGGTAAGGGTCTCCATAGCACGACTGAAGCTTTCTTT. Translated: CASLLGKGLHSTTEAFF.

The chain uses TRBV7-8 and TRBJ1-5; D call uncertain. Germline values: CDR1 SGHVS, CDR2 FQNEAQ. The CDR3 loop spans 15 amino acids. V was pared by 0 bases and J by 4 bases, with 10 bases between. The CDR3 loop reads CASSLAHGKNQPQHF. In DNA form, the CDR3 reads TGTGCCAGCAGCTTAGCCCACGGAAAGAATCAGCCCCAGCATTTT.

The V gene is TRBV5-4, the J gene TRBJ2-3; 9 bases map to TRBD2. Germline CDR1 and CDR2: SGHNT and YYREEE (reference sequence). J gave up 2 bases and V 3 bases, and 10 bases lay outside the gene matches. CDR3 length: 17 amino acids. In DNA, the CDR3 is TGTGCCAGCAGCTCCTCCCTCAGCGGGAGGAACACAGATACGCAGTATTTT. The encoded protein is CASSSSLSGRNTDTQYF. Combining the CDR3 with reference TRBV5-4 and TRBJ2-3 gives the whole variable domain ETGVTQSPTHLIKTRGQQVTLRCSSQSGHNTVSWYQQALGQGPQFIFQYYREEENGRGNFPPRFSGLQFPNYSSELNVNALELDDSALYLCASSSSLSGRNTDTQYFGPGTRLTVL.